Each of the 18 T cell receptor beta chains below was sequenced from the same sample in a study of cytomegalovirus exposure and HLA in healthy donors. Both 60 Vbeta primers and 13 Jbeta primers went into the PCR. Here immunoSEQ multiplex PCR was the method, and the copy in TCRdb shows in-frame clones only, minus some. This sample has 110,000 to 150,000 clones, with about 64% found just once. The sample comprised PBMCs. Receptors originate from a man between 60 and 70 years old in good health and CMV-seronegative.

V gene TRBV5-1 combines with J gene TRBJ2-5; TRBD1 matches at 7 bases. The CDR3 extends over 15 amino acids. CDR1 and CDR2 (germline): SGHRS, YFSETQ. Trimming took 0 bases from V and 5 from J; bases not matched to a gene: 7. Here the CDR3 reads CASSLEGGRSETQYF. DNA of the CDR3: TGCGCCAGCAGCTTGGAAGGGGGCAGGTCGGAGACCCAGTACTTC.

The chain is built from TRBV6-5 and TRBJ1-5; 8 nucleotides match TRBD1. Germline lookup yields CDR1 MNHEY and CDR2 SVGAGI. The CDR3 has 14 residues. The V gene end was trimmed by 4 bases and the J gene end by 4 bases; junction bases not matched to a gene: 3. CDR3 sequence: CASSWTGPNQPQHF. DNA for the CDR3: TGTGCCAGCAGTTGGACAGGGCCTAATCAGCCCCAGCATTTT.

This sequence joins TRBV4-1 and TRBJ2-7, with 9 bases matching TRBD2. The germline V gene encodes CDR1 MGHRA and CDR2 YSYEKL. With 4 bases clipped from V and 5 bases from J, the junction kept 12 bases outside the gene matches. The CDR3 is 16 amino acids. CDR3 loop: CASSPSPGTSSDEQYF. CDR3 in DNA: TGCGCCAGCAGCCCCTCTCCCGGGACTAGCAGCGACGAGCAGTACTTC.

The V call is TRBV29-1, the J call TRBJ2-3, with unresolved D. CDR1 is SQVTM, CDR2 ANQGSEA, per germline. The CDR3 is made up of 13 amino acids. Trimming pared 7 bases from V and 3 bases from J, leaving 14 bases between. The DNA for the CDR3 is TGCAGCGCCCCTGCAGTTATAACAGATACGCAGTATTTT. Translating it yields CSAPAVITDTQYF.

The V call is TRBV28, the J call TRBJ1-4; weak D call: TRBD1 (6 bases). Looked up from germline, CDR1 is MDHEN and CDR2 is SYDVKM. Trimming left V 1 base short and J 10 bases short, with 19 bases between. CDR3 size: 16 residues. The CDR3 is CASSLYPSRGDGKLFF. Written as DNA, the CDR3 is TGTGCCAGCAGTTTATACCCCAGCAGGGGTGATGGAAAACTGTTTTTT.

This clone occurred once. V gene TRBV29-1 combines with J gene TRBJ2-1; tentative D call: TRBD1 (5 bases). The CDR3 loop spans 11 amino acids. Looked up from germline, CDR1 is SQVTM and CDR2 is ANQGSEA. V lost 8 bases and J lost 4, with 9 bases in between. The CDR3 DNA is TGCAGCTCGCGACAGTACAATGAGCAGTTCTTC. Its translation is CSSRQYNEQFF.

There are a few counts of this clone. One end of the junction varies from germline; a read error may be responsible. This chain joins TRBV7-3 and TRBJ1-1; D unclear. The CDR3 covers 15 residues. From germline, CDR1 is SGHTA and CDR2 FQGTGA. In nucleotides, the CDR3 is TGTGCCAGCAGCGTAACACCCCGAGGATTGGCTGAAGCTTTCTTT. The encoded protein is CASSVTPRGLAEAFF.

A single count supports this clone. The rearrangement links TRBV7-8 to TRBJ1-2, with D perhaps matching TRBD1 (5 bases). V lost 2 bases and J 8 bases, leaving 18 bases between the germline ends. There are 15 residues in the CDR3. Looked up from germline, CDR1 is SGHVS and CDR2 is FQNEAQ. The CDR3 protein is CASSLREGLGDGYTF. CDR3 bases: TGTGCCAGCAGCTTAAGGGAGGGATTAGGGGACGGCTACACCTTC.

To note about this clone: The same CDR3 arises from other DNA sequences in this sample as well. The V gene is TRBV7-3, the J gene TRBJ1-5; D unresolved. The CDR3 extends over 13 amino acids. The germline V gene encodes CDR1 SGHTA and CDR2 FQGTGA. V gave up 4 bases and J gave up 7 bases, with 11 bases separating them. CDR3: CASSYSVRQPQHF. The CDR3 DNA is TGTGCCAGCAGCTATTCAGTTCGCCAGCCCCAGCATTTT.

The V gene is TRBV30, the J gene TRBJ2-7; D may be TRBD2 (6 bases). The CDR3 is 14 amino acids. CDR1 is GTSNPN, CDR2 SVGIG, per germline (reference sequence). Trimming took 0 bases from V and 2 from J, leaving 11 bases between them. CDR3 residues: CAWSVRRGTYEQYF. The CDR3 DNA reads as TGTGCCTGGAGTGTACGGCGCGGGACCTACGAGCAGTACTTC.

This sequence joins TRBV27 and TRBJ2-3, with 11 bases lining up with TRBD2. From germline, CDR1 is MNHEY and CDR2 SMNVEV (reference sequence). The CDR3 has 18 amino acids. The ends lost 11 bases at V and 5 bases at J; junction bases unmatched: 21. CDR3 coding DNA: TGTGCCTCCTCGACTAGCGGGACCGCTCTGGGAATGCTAGATACGCAGTATTTT. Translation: CASSTSGTALGMLDTQYF.

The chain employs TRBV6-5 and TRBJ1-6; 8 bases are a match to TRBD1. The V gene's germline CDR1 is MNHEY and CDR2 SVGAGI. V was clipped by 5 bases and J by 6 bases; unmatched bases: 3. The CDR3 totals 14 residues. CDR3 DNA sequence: TGTGCCAGCAGTAACGGACAGGGTAATTCACCCCTCCACTTT. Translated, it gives CASSNGQGNSPLHF.

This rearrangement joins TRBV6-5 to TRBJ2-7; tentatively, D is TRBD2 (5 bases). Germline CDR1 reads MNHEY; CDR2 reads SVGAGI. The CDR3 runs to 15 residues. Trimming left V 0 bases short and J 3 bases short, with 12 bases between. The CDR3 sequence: CASSYSEDGGYEQYF. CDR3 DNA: TGTGCCAGCAGTTACTCGGAGGACGGAGGCTACGAGCAGTACTTC.

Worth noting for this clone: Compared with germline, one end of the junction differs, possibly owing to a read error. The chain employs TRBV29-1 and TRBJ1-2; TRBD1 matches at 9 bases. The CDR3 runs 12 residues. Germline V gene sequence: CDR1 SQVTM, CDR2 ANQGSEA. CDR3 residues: CSVEDRGYGYPF. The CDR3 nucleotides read TGCAGCGTAGAGGACAGGGGCTATGGCTACCCCTTC.

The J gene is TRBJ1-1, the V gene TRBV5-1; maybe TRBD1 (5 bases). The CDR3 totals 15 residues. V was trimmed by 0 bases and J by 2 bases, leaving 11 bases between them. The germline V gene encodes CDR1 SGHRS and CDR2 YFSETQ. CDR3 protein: CASSLGGAANTEAFF. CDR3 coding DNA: TGCGCCAGCAGCTTGGGTGGGGCCGCTAACACTGAAGCTTTCTTT. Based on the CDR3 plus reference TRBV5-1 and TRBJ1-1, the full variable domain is KAGVTQTPRYLIKTRGQQVTLSCSPISGHRSVSWYQQTPGQGLQFLFEYFSETQRNKGNFPGRFSGRQFSNSRSEMNVSTLELGDSALYLCASSLGGAANTEAFFGQGTRLTVV.

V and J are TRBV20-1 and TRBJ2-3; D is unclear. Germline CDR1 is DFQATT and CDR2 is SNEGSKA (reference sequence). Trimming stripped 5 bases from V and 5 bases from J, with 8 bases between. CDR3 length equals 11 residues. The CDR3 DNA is TGCAGTGCTCTCCCTATAGATACGCAGTATTTT. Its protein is CSALPIDTQYF.

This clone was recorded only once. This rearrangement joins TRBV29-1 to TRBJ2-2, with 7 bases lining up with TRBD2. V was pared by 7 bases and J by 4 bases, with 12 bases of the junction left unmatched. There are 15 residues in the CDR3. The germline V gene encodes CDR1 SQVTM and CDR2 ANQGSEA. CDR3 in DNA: TGCAGCGGTACGATTCAGGGAGGGGCCACCGGGGAGCTGTTTTTT. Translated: CSGTIQGGATGELFF.

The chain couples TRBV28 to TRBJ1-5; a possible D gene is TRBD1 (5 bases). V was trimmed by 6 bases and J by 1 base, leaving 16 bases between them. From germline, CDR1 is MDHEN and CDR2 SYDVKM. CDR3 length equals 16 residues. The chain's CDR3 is CASSQGALRSNQPQHF. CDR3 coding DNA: TGTGCCAGCAGCCAGGGTGCGCTTCGGAGCAATCAGCCCCAGCATTTT.